A selection of T cell receptor beta chains follows, all from one sample in a study of T cells after posttransplantation cyclophosphamide. Using immunoSEQ multiplex PCR, the repertoire was profiled, and TCRdb retains in-frame clones only, with some absent. The data contain over 10,000 clones, 80% to 85% of them singletons. The starting material was PBMCs, obtained roughly 370 days after allogeneic stem cell transplant with calcineurin inhibitor and methotrexate. Receptors were obtained from a male patient aged 25-45 years who received an allogeneic stem cell transplant from an unrelated donor, was CMV-positive, and had acute GVHD only. Some of these T cells may belong to the graft donor. The CDR3 runs from the conserved cysteine through the conserved F or W. Each record gives: clone size, V gene, D gene, J gene, CDR3 DNA, CDR3 protein. The D gene is left open where the match is weak. Not every row has a clone size; where given, it reads once, few, many or a size class.

-,TRBV29-1,-,TRBJ1-1,TGCAGCGCCATAGACTACACTGAAGCTTTCTTT,CSAIDYTEAFF
once,TRBV28,-,TRBJ2-3,TGTGCCAGCAGTTATCGGCCTTCGGGGGATACGCAGTATTTT,CASSYRPSGDTQYF
-,TRBV19,-,TRBJ1-1,TGTGCCAGTAGTATTTCTCTGAACACTGAAGCTTTCTTT,CASSISLNTEAFF
-,TRBV4-3,TRBD2,TRBJ2-7,TGCGCCAGCAGCGCGGGGGACCGAGCCCCCGAGCAGTACTTC,CASSAGDRAPEQYF
once,TRBV5-1,TRBD1,TRBJ1-1,TGCGCCAGCAGCTTGGCCGGAGGGGGCCGGGGCACTGAAGCTTTCTTT,CASSLAGGGRGTEAFF
few,TRBV27,TRBD1,TRBJ2-7,TGTGCCAGCAGTCTTAAAGCGGGACAGGGTCCCTACGAGCAGTACTTC,CASSLKAGQGPYEQYF
once,TRBV29-1,-,TRBJ2-7,TGCAGCGCTGGCCCGGGGGGCGGGAGAGCCTACGAGCAGTACTTC,CSAGPGGGRAYEQYF
-,TRBV6-1,-,TRBJ2-7,TGTGCCAGCAGTGAAGCGGGCTTACGCCACTTC,CASSEAGLRHF
large,TRBV18,TRBD1,TRBJ1-2,TGTGCCAGCTCACCATACAGGGGATTGGGCTATGGCTACACCTTC,CASSPYRGLGYGYTF
few,TRBV6-5,TRBD1,TRBJ1-2,TGTGCCAGCAGTCCAACCGGGACAGCGAACTATGGCTACACCTTC,CASSPTGTANYGYTF
-,TRBV7-6,-,TRBJ1-3,TGTGCCAGCAGCTCACCAGGGTCCGGAAACACCATATATTTT,CASSSPGSGNTIYF
once,TRBV15,TRBD2,TRBJ2-5,TGTGCCACCAGCAGAGGCGGGGGGGCCCAAGAGACCCAGTACTTC,CATSRGGGAQETQYF
-,TRBV7-2,TRBD1,TRBJ2-7,TGTGCCAGCACCTATTCGGGACAGGGTTTCTCCGAGCAGTACTTC,CASTYSGQGFSEQYF
-,TRBV5-1,TRBD1,TRBJ1-4,TGCGCCAGCAGCCCGGGGACAGCGAATGAAAAACTGTTTTTT,CASSPGTANEKLFF
-,TRBV14,TRBD1,TRBJ2-5,TGTGCCAGCAGCCGGGACAGGGGTCTGGTGGAGACCCAGTACTTC,CASSRDRGLVETQYF
few,TRBV7-9,TRBD2,TRBJ2-1,TGTGCCAGCAGCTTAGGGACTAGCGGGAACGATGAGCAGTTCTTC,CASSLGTSGNDEQFF
-,TRBV6-5,TRBD2,TRBJ2-1,TGTGCCAGCAGTTACGGGGGACTAGCGGGAGTTGAGCAGTTCTTC,CASSYGGLAGVEQFF
once,TRBV6-5,TRBD1,TRBJ1-4,TGTGCCAGCAGTTCCATGATAGGGGGCGGAGAAAAACTGTTTTTT,CASSSMIGGGEKLFF
-,TRBV27,-,TRBJ1-2,TGTGCCAGCAGTTTACTACGGGGAGGGTATGGCTACACCTTC,CASSLLRGGYGYTF
-,TRBV6-5,TRBD1,TRBJ1-6,TGTGCCAGCACCGAATCCGGGACAGATAATTCACCCCTCCACTTT,CASTESGTDNSPLHF
-,TRBV15,-,TRBJ2-6,TGTGCCACCAGGGTGGGAGTCTCTGGGGCCAACGTCCTGACTTTC,CATRVGVSGANVLTF
-,TRBV27,-,TRBJ2-1,TGTGCCAGCAGTGTCCTGGACAGCTCCTACAATGAGCAGTTCTTC,CASSVLDSSYNEQFF
-,TRBV19,TRBD2,TRBJ2-7,TGTGCCAGTAGTAAAGACGGGACTAGCGGGGGCTCCTACGAGCAGTACTTC,CASSKDGTSGGSYEQYF
-,TRBV15,-,TRBJ2-7,TGTGCCACCAGCGCACAGTTAGACTACGAGCAGTACTTC,CATSAQLDYEQYF
-,TRBV15,-,TRBJ2-1,TGTGCCACCAGCAGAGAGGCACCCAATGAGCAGTTCTTC,CATSREAPNEQFF
once,TRBV15,TRBD1,TRBJ1-6,TGTGCCACCAGCAGACCTCCCCCGGGACAGGGAGGTCCGGCCCTCCACTTT,CATSRPPPGQGGPALHF
-,TRBV6-1,TRBD1,TRBJ2-7,TGTGCCAGCCTCAGGGGGACAGGGTACCACGAGCAGTACTTC,CASLRGTGYHEQYF
-,TRBV10-3,-,TRBJ2-7,TGTGCCATCAGTGAATCACGAGTCCGAGGTAGCTACGAGCAGTACTTC,CAISESRVRGSYEQYF
-,TRBV6-5,TRBD1,TRBJ1-2,TGTGCCAGCACATCGCTACAGGGGGGCTATGGCTACACCTTC,CASTSLQGGYGYTF
few,TRBV5-4,-,TRBJ1-6,TGTGCCAGCAGCTTGAATGTGGGCAGCAATAATTCACCCCTCCACTTT,CASSLNVGSNNSPLHF
-,TRBV18,-,TRBJ2-4,TGTGCCAGCTCACCATCGGTAGGACTAAACATTCAGTACTTC,CASSPSVGLNIQYF
-,TRBV5-6,TRBD1,TRBJ1-2,TGTGCCAGCAGCCCAGAGACAGGGGTTGGCTACACCTTC,CASSPETGVGYTF
-,TRBV6-5,TRBD2,TRBJ2-5,TGTGCCAGCCAATGGGCGGGGGAGGGGGAGACCCAGTACTTC,CASQWAGEGETQYF
-,TRBV6-5,-,TRBJ1-2,TGTGCCAGCAGTTACTTGGGGGCCTATGGCTACACCTTC,CASSYLGAYGYTF
-,TRBV4-3,-,TRBJ2-7,TGCGCCAGCAGCCAGGACGGGAAAGGGAAGTACGAGCAGTACTTC,CASSQDGKGKYEQYF
-,TRBV13,-,TRBJ1-1,TGTGCCAGCAGCTTATGGGCAGGCAAAGTCGCTGAAGCTTTCTTT,CASSLWAGKVAEAFF
-,TRBV13,-,TRBJ2-7,TGTGCCAGCAGCTTGGGTCAGGCTGAGCAGCAGTACTTC,CASSLGQAEQQYF
-,TRBV30,-,TRBJ1-1,TGTGCCTGGAGTGGACGGGGAATTGAAGCTTTCTTT,CAWSGRGIEAFF
-,TRBV19,TRBD1,TRBJ2-5,TGTGCCAGCGGGACAGGGGATTACCAAGAGACCCAGTACTTC,CASGTGDYQETQYF
-,TRBV11-3,-,TRBJ1-1,TGTGCCAGCAGCTTAGATTGGGCAGGGTCGGGCACTGAAGCTTTCTTT,CASSLDWAGSGTEAFF
once,TRBV6-5,-,TRBJ1-1,TGTGCCAGCAGTTACGACGGGGATCTTGAAGCTTTCTTT,CASSYDGDLEAFF
-,TRBV2,TRBD1,TRBJ2-7,TGTGCCAGCAGTGTTGCTCGGGACAGGCCGTACGAGCAGTACTTC,CASSVARDRPYEQYF